These 32 T cell receptor beta chains originate from one sample sequenced in a study of OX40 agonist ivuxolimab in advanced cancers. The data were produced by immunoSEQ multiplex PCR, yet TCRdb's version contains in-frame clones alone and is incomplete. The sample includes about 12,000 clones, 81% of them seen just once. Sequencing used CD4+ or CD8+ T cells sorted from blood, obtained in a trial of the OX40 agonist ivuxolimab. These receptor sequences come from an adult with an advanced solid tumor such as melanoma, head and neck, liver or kidney cancer.

The gene calls are TRBV9 and TRBJ2-3; D is uncertain. The CDR3 has 12 amino acids. The germline V gene has CDR1 SGDLS and CDR2 YYNGEE. V lost 3 bases, J lost 6 bases, and 8 bases lay in between. CDR3 loop: CASSAGWDTQYF. In DNA, the CDR3 is TGTGCCAGCAGCGCTGGCTGGGATACGCAGTATTTT.

The chain couples TRBV4-1 to TRBJ2-2; TRBD2 is a possible D gene (5 bases). The CDR3 is 16 residues long. V was shortened by 4 bases and J by 4 bases, with 16 bases between the two germline ends. Germline CDR1 and CDR2: MGHRA and YSYEKL. CDR3 sequence: CASSPGSSARTGELFF. The DNA of the CDR3 is TGCGCCAGCAGCCCTGGGAGCTCCGCCCGCACCGGGGAGCTGTTTTTT.

The gene calls are TRBV27 and TRBJ1-1; possibly TRBD1 for D (5 bases). Trimming removed 7 bases from V and 3 bases from J, with 12 bases in between. Germline V gene lookup returns CDR1 MNHEY and CDR2 SMNVEV (reference sequence). This CDR3 is 13 amino acids long. CDR3 loop: CASKFRGDTEAFF. CDR3 coding DNA: TGTGCCAGCAAATTCCGGGGCGACACTGAAGCTTTCTTT.

The chain uses TRBV19 and TRBJ2-1; maybe TRBD2 (6 bases). Germline CDR1 LNHDA, CDR2 SQIVND (reference sequence). Trimming removed 10 bases at V and 0 bases at J, with 22 bases between. This CDR3 is built from 17 residues. For the CDR3, the DNA is TGTGCCACTCAAAACCCCTGGGACTTCAGCTCCTACAATGAGCAGTTCTTC. Translating it yields CATQNPWDFSSYNEQFF.

The V gene is TRBV9, the J gene TRBJ1-1; no reliable D call. The CDR3 runs 14 residues. Trimming removed 0 bases from V and 1 base from J, with 7 bases in between. The germline CDR1 and CDR2 sequences are SGDLS and YYNGEE. Here the CDR3 reads CASSVATENTEAFF. Here the CDR3 DNA reads TGTGCCAGCAGCGTAGCCACGGAGAACACTGAAGCTTTCTTT.

This clone is a singleton in its sample. V usage is TRBV9 and J usage is TRBJ1-5, with D tentatively TRBD1 (5 bases). Trimming removed 2 bases from V and 5 bases from J, with 17 bases in between. From germline, CDR1 is SGDLS and CDR2 YYNGEE. There are 16 residues in the CDR3. Here the CDR3 DNA reads TGTGCCAGCAGCGTCGGGGACCCGGGCGACCATCAGCCCCAGCATTTT. Translated, it gives CASSVGDPGDHQPQHF.

V is TRBV6-4 and J is TRBJ1-6, with 11 bases aligning to TRBD1. The CDR3 has 15 amino acids. V shed 6 bases and J 8 bases; nucleotides not matched to a gene: 6. The germline V gene encodes CDR1 MRHNA and CDR2 SNTAGT. The CDR3 bases are TGTGCCAGCAGCGGCCGGACAGGGGGCGATTCACCCCTCCACTTT. As protein: CASSGRTGGDSPLHF.

V is TRBV2 and J is TRBJ2-2; tentatively, D is TRBD1 (6 bases). The CDR3 sequence is 15 residues long. V was cut by 7 bases and J by 3 bases, with 15 bases left in between. Germline V CDR1 and CDR2: SNHLY, FYNNEI. The CDR3, as DNA: TGTGCCAGCACTCCCGGGACACTTTACACCGGGGAGCTGTTTTTT. Translation: CASTPGTLYTGELFF.

Comment on this clone: Other DNA sequences in the sample encode the same CDR3. CDR3 sequence (DNA): TGTGCCAGCAGCTCTTCAGGGGGCGAGCAGTACTTC. Its protein product is CASSSSGGEQYF. V is TRBV11-1 and J is TRBJ2-7; 7 nucleotides match TRBD1. The CDR3 extends over 12 amino acids. CDR1 is SGHAT, CDR2 FQDESV, per germline (reference sequence). J was trimmed by 6 bases and V by 4 bases; bases with no gene match: 3.

This rearrangement joins TRBV7-9 to TRBJ2-3, with D uncertain. This CDR3 has 13 residues. V lost 4 bases to trimming and J lost 7 bases, with 12 bases between them. CDR1 is SEHNR, CDR2 FQNEAQ, per germline (reference sequence). The CDR3, as DNA: TGTGCCAGCAGCTCCGAGGTCGAGTATACGCAGTATTTT. Translating it yields CASSSEVEYTQYF.

The genes are TRBV11-2 and TRBJ2-7, with 8 bases lining up with TRBD1. V gave up 2 bases and J gave up 1 base; unmatched junction bases: 1. The germline V gene has CDR1 SGHAT and CDR2 FQNNGV. The CDR3 extends over 14 amino acids. CDR3 protein: CASSLRQGSYEQYF. CDR3 bases: TGTGCCAGCAGCTTAAGACAGGGGTCCTACGAGCAGTACTTC.

This clone was seen only a few times. V usage is TRBV5-4 and J usage is TRBJ2-7; 15 bases fit TRBD2. V was pared by 3 bases and J by 7 bases, with 5 bases of the junction left unmatched. Per the germline V gene, CDR1 is SGHNT and CDR2 is YYREEE (reference sequence). This CDR3 comprises 15 residues. As DNA, the CDR3 is TGTGCCAGCAGCTGGACTAGCGGGGGGGCTCAAGAGCAGTACTTC. Amino acids: CASSWTSGGAQEQYF. The variable domain in full, completed from reference TRBV5-4 and TRBJ2-7, reads ETGVTQSPTHLIKTRGQQVTLRCSSQSGHNTVSWYQQALGQGPQFIFQYYREEENGRGNFPPRFSGLQFPNYSSELNVNALELDDSALYLCASSWTSGGAQEQYFGPGTRLTVT.

This rearrangement joins TRBV7-8 to TRBJ2-1, with D unclear. Per the germline V gene, CDR1 is SGHVS and CDR2 is FQNEAQ. Trimming cost V 5 bases and J 9 bases, with 11 bases left between them. This CDR3 is built from 12 residues. CDR3: CASSPGWSEQFF. The CDR3 coding sequence is TGTGCCAGCAGCCCGGGTTGGAGTGAGCAGTTCTTC. Filled out from reference TRBV7-8 and TRBJ2-1, the complete variable domain reads GAGVSQSPRYKVAKRGQDVALRCDPISGHVSLFWYQQALGQGPEFLTYFQNEAQLDKSGLPSDRFFAERPEGSVSTLKIQRTQQEDSAVYLCASSPGWSEQFFGPGTRLTVL.

J is TRBJ2-1 and V is TRBV30; perhaps TRBD2 as D (6 bases). This CDR3 contains 14 residues. Germline CDR1 and CDR2: GTSNPN and SVGIG (reference sequence). V was cut by 0 bases and J by 4 bases, with 10 bases left in between. Written as DNA, the CDR3 is TGTGCCTGGAGTGTACTAGCTGGGTACAATGAGCAGTTCTTC. It translates to CAWSVLAGYNEQFF. Based on the CDR3 plus reference TRBV30 and TRBJ2-1, the full variable domain is SQTIHQWPATLVQPVGSPLSLECTVEGTSNPNLYWYRQAAGRGLQLLFYSVGIGQISSEVPQNLSASRPQDRQFILSSKKLLLSDSGFYLCAWSVLAGYNEQFFGPGTRLTVL.

The chain couples TRBV29-1 to TRBJ1-3; no reliable D call. CDR1 and CDR2 (germline): SQVTM, ANQGSEA. This CDR3 region has 12 residues. With 4 bases removed from V and 2 bases from J, the gap between germline ends came to 6 bases. As DNA, the CDR3 is TGCAGCGTTGGAACAACTGGAAACACCATATATTTT. This encodes CSVGTTGNTIYF.

The J gene is TRBJ2-7, the V gene TRBV13; D is undetermined. This CDR3 comprises 12 residues. The V and J ends lost 5 bases and 0 bases respectively, with 5 bases between them. Germline V gene data show CDR1 as PRHDT and CDR2 as FYEKMQ (reference sequence). The CDR3 sequence is CASSDSSYEQYF. The CDR3 nucleotides read TGTGCCAGCAGCGACTCCTCCTACGAGCAGTACTTC.

V and J are TRBV6-1 and TRBJ2-1, with D perhaps matching TRBD1 (5 bases). Per the germline V gene, CDR1 is MNHNS and CDR2 is SASEGT. Trimming left V 3 bases short and J 7 bases short, with 10 bases between. The CDR3 is 13 amino acids. CDR3 region: CASSEGDRNEQFF. The DNA for the CDR3 is TGTGCCAGCAGTGAGGGCGACAGAAATGAGCAGTTCTTC.

The rearrangement links TRBV9 to TRBJ2-7, with 7 positions matching TRBD1. V shed 1 base and J 0 bases; nucleotides not matched to a gene: 4. Per germline, CDR1 SGDLS and CDR2 YYNGEE. The CDR3 sequence is 15 residues long. CDR3 loop: CASSVKGTASYEQYF. Here the CDR3 DNA reads TGTGCCAGCAGCGTAAAAGGGACAGCCTCCTACGAGCAGTACTTC.

The chain joins TRBV25-1 to TRBJ2-1; D is unresolved. This CDR3 is built from 12 residues. CDR1 MGHDK and CDR2 SYGVNS come from the germline V gene. V gave up 0 bases and J gave up 6 bases, with 3 bases separating them. The CDR3 coding sequence is TGTGCCAGCAGTGAATACAGCAATGAGCAGTTCTTC. Translating gives CASSEYSNEQFF.

This clone was found once. The chain recombines TRBV29-1 with TRBJ2-1; maybe TRBD2 (6 bases). Trimming stripped 2 bases from V and 15 bases from J, with 11 bases between. CDR1 SQVTM and CDR2 ANQGSEA come from the germline V gene. The CDR3 loop spans 10 amino acids. Written as DNA, the CDR3 is TGCAGCGTTGAAAGTGGGGGGTGGTTCTTC. Protein: CSVESGGWFF.

This clone showed up just once. The genes are TRBV7-6 and TRBJ2-1; 8 nucleotides align to TRBD2. The CDR3 consists of 14 residues. V trimming: 2 bases; J trimming: 8 bases; junction bases outside the gene matches: 5. CDR1 is SGHVS and CDR2 is FNYEAQ in the germline V gene. CDR3 loop: CASSLPGLDDEQFF. The DNA for the CDR3 is TGTGCCAGCAGCTTACCGGGACTAGACGATGAGCAGTTCTTC.

The chain joins TRBV7-2 to TRBJ2-7; no clear D. The V and J ends lost 5 bases and 2 bases respectively, with 7 bases between them. The V gene's germline CDR1 is SGHTA and CDR2 FQGNSA. The CDR3 length is 12 residues. For the CDR3, the DNA is TGTGCCAGCAGCCCGGGCGCCTACGAGCAGTACTTC. This gives the protein CASSPGAYEQYF.

The J gene is TRBJ2-2, the V gene TRBV23-1, with D perhaps matching TRBD2 (5 bases). TRBV23-1 belongs to the ORF category, with a function that is uncertain. The length of the CDR3 is 15 residues. The ends were cut back, 0 bases at V and 1 base at J, with 6 bases in the middle. Here the CDR3 reads CASSQSRGNTGELFF. Here the CDR3 DNA reads TGCGCCAGCAGTCAATCTCGGGGGAACACCGGGGAGCTGTTTTTT.

The genes are TRBV7-2 and TRBJ2-3, with D maybe TRBD2 (6 bases). CDR1 SGHTA and CDR2 FQGNSA come from the germline V gene. V dropped 2 bases and J dropped 1 base, with 7 bases sitting between them. The CDR3 consists of 14 residues. CDR3 residues: CASSLWGGTDTQYF. The CDR3 nucleotides are TGTGCCAGCAGCTTATGGGGGGGCACAGATACGCAGTATTTT.

V usage is TRBV7-9 and J usage is TRBJ1-2, with D possibly TRBD1 on 6 matching bases. This CDR3 is built from 13 residues. V lost 4 bases and J 6 bases, leaving 12 bases between the germline ends. Germline CDR1 SEHNR, CDR2 FQNEAQ (reference sequence). CDR3: CASSSGTPNGYTF. As DNA, the CDR3 is TGTGCCAGCAGCTCCGGGACACCCAATGGCTACACCTTC.

As to this clone: The sample holds other DNA sequences that translate to the same CDR3. The gene calls are TRBV27 and TRBJ2-7; a possible D gene is TRBD1 (6 bases). Trimming pared 4 bases from V and 3 bases from J, leaving 10 bases between. Germline V gene lookup returns CDR1 MNHEY and CDR2 SMNVEV (reference sequence). The CDR3 contains 13 residues. The CDR3 nucleotides read TGTGCCAGCAGTTACAGGGCCGGCTACGAGCAGTACTTC. Protein product: CASSYRAGYEQYF.

This sequence joins TRBV7-2 and TRBJ2-7; either TRBD1 or TRBD2 may supply D (5 bases each). The germline V gene encodes CDR1 SGHTA and CDR2 FQGNSA. The CDR3 runs to 14 residues. Trimming removed 5 bases at V and 3 bases at J, with 14 bases between. This chain's CDR3 is CASSRPGRDYEQYF. CDR3 DNA sequence: TGTGCCAGCAGCCGACCGGGACGCGACTACGAGCAGTACTTC.

There are a few counts of this clone. The chain combines TRBV27 with TRBJ1-6; D is undetermined. The CDR3 sequence is 15 residues long. Germline V gene sequence: CDR1 MNHEY, CDR2 SMNVEV (reference sequence). V was cut by 0 bases and J by 7 bases, with 10 bases left in between. CDR3 residues: CASSLSALGNSPLHF. The CDR3 nucleotides read TGTGCCAGCAGTTTATCGGCATTGGGCAATTCACCCCTCCACTTT.

V is TRBV9 and J is TRBJ2-7; D is uncertain. The V end lost 2 bases, the J end lost 0 bases, and 6 bases lay between the germline ends. The CDR3 contains 13 residues. Germline V CDR1 and CDR2: SGDLS, YYNGEE. This chain's CDR3 is CASSVKDSYEQYF. In nucleotides, the CDR3 is TGTGCCAGCAGCGTTAAGGACTCCTACGAGCAGTACTTC.

This chain joins TRBV2 and TRBJ2-3; 10 bases are a match to TRBD2. V lost 6 bases and J lost 2; bases outside the gene matches: 14. The CDR3 length is 18 residues. Germline CDR1 reads SNHLY; CDR2 reads FYNNEI. The CDR3 spells CASRMTSSGGASTDTQYF. CDR3 nucleotides: TGTGCCAGCAGGATGACAAGCAGCGGGGGGGCCTCCACAGATACGCAGTATTTT.

This chain connects TRBV27 to TRBJ2-1, with a weak D call TRBD2 (5 bases). V dropped 2 bases and J dropped 6 bases, with 5 bases sitting between them. The germline V gene encodes CDR1 MNHEY and CDR2 SMNVEV (reference sequence). This CDR3 is 12 amino acids long. The CDR3 sequence: CASSLGSNEQFF. CDR3 DNA sequence: TGTGCCAGCAGTTTAGGGAGCAATGAGCAGTTCTTC.

The chain uses TRBV7-3 and TRBJ2-2; D gene uncertain. Germline CDR1 and CDR2: SGHTA and FQGTGA. There are 12 residues in the CDR3. Trimming removed 5 bases from V and 5 bases from J, with 6 bases in between. CDR3: CASSGNTGELFF. The CDR3 DNA is TGTGCCAGCAGCGGAAATACCGGGGAGCTGTTTTTT. The full variable domain, in which reference TRBV7-3 and TRBJ2-2 provide the parts outside the CDR3, is GAGVSQTPSNKVTEKGKYVELRCDPISGHTALYWYRQSLGQGPEFLIYFQGTGAADDSGLPNDRFFAVRPEGSVSTLKIQRTERGDSAVYLCASSGNTGELFFGEGSRLTVL.